The present T cell receptor (beta chain) was sequenced within a study of shared clonotypes between healthy human individuals. Germline CDR1 is SGHTA and CDR2 is FQGNSA. CDR3 length: 15 residues. J was trimmed by 2 bases and V by 5 bases; bases with no gene match: 8. Measured with immunoSEQ multiplex PCR; TCRdb has only the in-frame clones, and not every one. In the table there are under 2,500,000 clones, about 94% of which are singletons. The donors, healthy adults who were HIV-negative, had experienced no recent acute infections or vaccinations. As to this clone: This CDR3 is also generated by other DNA sequences in the sample.

The sequence derives from a man between 18 and 35 years old in good health. This chain uses TRBV7-2 with TRBJ2-7, with TRBD1 matching 8 bases. Sequenced material: naive CD4+ T cells sorted from blood. Documented subset: CD45RA+ positively selected. CDR3: CASSLGQGKAYEQYF. The CDR3 DNA follows: TGTGCCAGCAGCCTCGGACAGGGAAAAGCCTACGAGCAGTACTTC.